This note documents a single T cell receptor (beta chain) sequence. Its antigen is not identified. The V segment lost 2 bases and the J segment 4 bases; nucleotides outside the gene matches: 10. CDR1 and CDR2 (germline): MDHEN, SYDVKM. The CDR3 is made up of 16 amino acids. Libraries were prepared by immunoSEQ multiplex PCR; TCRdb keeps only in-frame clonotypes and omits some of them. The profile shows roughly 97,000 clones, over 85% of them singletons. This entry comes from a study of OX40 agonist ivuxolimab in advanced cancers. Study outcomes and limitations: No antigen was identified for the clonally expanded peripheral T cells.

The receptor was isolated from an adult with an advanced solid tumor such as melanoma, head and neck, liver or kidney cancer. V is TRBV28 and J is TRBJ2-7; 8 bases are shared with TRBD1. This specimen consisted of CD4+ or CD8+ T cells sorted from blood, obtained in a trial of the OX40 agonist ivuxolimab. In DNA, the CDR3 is TGTGCCAGCAGTTTAATCTGGCGACAGGGGCTTTACGAGCAGTACTTC. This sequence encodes CASSLIWRQGLYEQYF.